Shown below are 30 T cell receptor beta chains from a single sample sequenced in a study of cytomegalovirus exposure and HLA in healthy donors. Primers for the PCR totalled 60 Vbeta and 13 Jbeta. Generated by immunoSEQ multiplex PCR, the TCRdb table keeps only in-frame clones and is missing some. This sample's table reports 150,000 to 200,000 clones. Sequenced sample: PBMCs. The receptor source for this set is a woman aged 60-75 years in good health and CMV-seronegative.

The rearrangement joins TRBV9 to TRBJ1-2; TRBD1 aligns across 9 bases. Germline CDR1 SGDLS, CDR2 YYNGEE. Germline trimming cut 7 bases from V and 4 bases from J; bases unmatched to any gene: 11. This CDR3 region has 15 residues. DNA for the CDR3: TGTGCCAGCCGCGCGGGGGGACAGGGAACCTATGGCTACACCTTC. As protein: CASRAGGQGTYGYTF.

The CDR3 DNA is TGCGCCAGCAGCCAAGGGACAGGGGAACGAAACACCATATATTTT. Translation: CASSQGTGERNTIYF. The gene calls are TRBV4-1 and TRBJ1-3, with TRBD1 matching 9 bases. Trimming removed 1 base from V and 5 bases from J; junction bases left unmatched: 3. Germline loops: CDR1 MGHRA, CDR2 YSYEKL. The CDR3 is 15 residues long.

The chain links TRBV11-2 to TRBJ2-7, with TRBD2 matching 10 bases. This CDR3 comprises 14 residues. The V segment lost 2 bases and the J segment 5 bases; nucleotides outside the gene matches: 3. CDR1 is SGHAT, CDR2 FQNNGV, per germline. The CDR3 spells CASSLTSGNHEQYF. The CDR3 DNA reads TGTGCCAGCAGCTTAACTAGCGGGAACCACGAGCAGTACTTC.

The V call is TRBV12-5, the J call TRBJ2-5, with D possibly being TRBD1 (5 bases). The CDR3 runs to 15 residues. Trimming took off 2 bases at V and 7 bases at J, with 17 bases between the two ends. Per germline, CDR1 LGHNT and CDR2 FRNRAP. The CDR3 region is CASGLLTGSPRTQYF. In nucleotides, the CDR3 is TGTGCTAGTGGTTTGCTTACAGGTTCCCCACGGACCCAGTACTTC.

CDR3 sequence reads: CASSFAATGGASYGYTF. The CDR3 DNA reads as TGTGCCAGCAGCTTCGCTGCGACAGGGGGCGCTTCTTATGGCTACACCTTC. This chain joins TRBV5-6 and TRBJ1-2; 10 bases line up with TRBD1. Germline-derived CDR1 and CDR2 are SGHDT and YYEEEE. V gave up 2 bases and J gave up 5 bases; unmatched junction bases: 12. CDR3 length equals 17 residues. Complete variable domain (other parts from reference TRBV5-6 and TRBJ1-2): DAGVTQSPTHLIKTRGQQVTLRCSPKSGHDTVSWYQQALGQGPQFIFQYYEEEERQRGNFPDRFSGHQFPNYSSELNVNALLLGDSALYLCASSFAATGGASYGYTFGSGTRLTVV.

This rearrangement joins TRBV9 to TRBJ2-1; 10 bases fit TRBD2. Germline CDR1 is SGDLS and CDR2 is YYNGEE. Germline trimming cut 3 bases from V and 5 bases from J; bases unmatched to any gene: 5. The CDR3 loop spans 15 amino acids. The CDR3 is CASSGLAGVNNEQFF. The CDR3, as DNA: TGTGCCAGCAGCGGTCTAGCGGGAGTGAACAATGAGCAGTTCTTC.

The chain combines TRBV27 with TRBJ2-7; a weak D match, TRBD2 (6 bases). V lost 8 bases to trimming and J lost 2 bases, with 22 bases between them. CDR3 length equals 16 residues. Germline loops: CDR1 MNHEY, CDR2 SMNVEV (reference sequence). The CDR3 bases are TGTGCCAGCGCTGGCTCGCCGGGACTTCGGGCCTACGAGCAGTACTTC. Translated: CASAGSPGLRAYEQYF.

CDR3 nucleotide sequence: TGTGCCAGCAGCCCAGGACAGGGGTCTCAGCCCCAGCATTTT. Its protein product is CASSPGQGSQPQHF. This chain uses TRBV27 with TRBJ1-5; 9 bases fit TRBD1. The CDR3 runs to 14 residues. Germline V gives CDR1 MNHEY, CDR2 SMNVEV (reference sequence). Germline trimming cut 6 bases from V and 6 bases from J; bases unmatched to any gene: 6.

The chain has TRBV6-5 and TRBJ1-2; the D gene is possibly TRBD1 (5 bases). V was trimmed by 0 bases and J by 4 bases, leaving 15 bases between them. Germline V gives CDR1 MNHEY, CDR2 SVGAGI. The CDR3 has 16 residues. The CDR3 DNA is TGTGCCAGCAGTTACTCATTCGGGGGACGCTCCTATGGCTACACCTTC. It encodes CASSYSFGGRSYGYTF.

The V call is TRBV30, the J call TRBJ1-3; TRBD1 is a possible D gene (6 bases). Germline-derived CDR1 and CDR2 are GTSNPN and SVGIG (reference sequence). V gave up 0 bases and J gave up 0 bases, with 15 bases separating them. The CDR3 is 17 residues long. The CDR3 region is CAWSVVKIGGSGNTIYF. In DNA form, the CDR3 reads TGTGCCTGGAGTGTAGTCAAGATAGGGGGCTCTGGAAACACCATATATTTT.

V is TRBV2 and J is TRBJ1-2, with TRBD1 matching 7 bases. The CDR3 length is 13 residues. CDR1 and CDR2 from the germline V gene are SNHLY and FYNNEI. Unmatched junction bases numbered 7, after V lost 6 bases and J lost 6 bases. Written as DNA, the CDR3 is TGTGCCAGCAGCGGGGACAGCAGCAATGGCTACACCTTC. Translation: CASSGDSSNGYTF.

The chain joins TRBV7-2 to TRBJ2-7, with 11 nucleotides matching TRBD1. Trimming removed 5 bases from V and 3 bases from J; junction bases left unmatched: 3. The CDR3 covers 14 residues. Looked up from germline, CDR1 is SGHTA and CDR2 is FQGNSA. The CDR3: CASSPDRGHYEQYF. Here the CDR3 DNA reads TGTGCCAGCAGCCCGGACAGGGGGCACTACGAGCAGTACTTC.

The CDR3, as DNA: TGTGCCAGCAGTTACTCGGTAGCGGGAGGCTACGAGCAGTACTTC. Translation gives CASSYSVAGGYEQYF. The chain has TRBV6-5 and TRBJ2-7, with TRBD2 matching over 10 bases. The CDR3 runs 15 residues. V dropped 0 bases and J dropped 3; count of bases not matched to a gene: 2. CDR1 is MNHEY, CDR2 SVGAGI, per germline.

The CDR3 region is CASSPLLAGAADTQYF. CDR3 in DNA: TGTGCCAGCAGCCCCTTGTTAGCGGGAGCCGCAGATACGCAGTATTTT. The chain employs TRBV11-2 and TRBJ2-3; 9 bases map to TRBD2. Germline CDR1 and CDR2: SGHAT and FQNNGV. J lost 4 bases, V lost 5 bases, and 10 bases had no gene match. This CDR3 comprises 16 residues.

The chain recombines TRBV23-1 with TRBJ1-5; D remains unclear. TRBV23-1 is an open reading frame whose function is uncertain. The ends were cut back, 0 bases at V and 6 bases at J, with 15 bases in the middle. The CDR3 is 16 amino acids. Here the CDR3 reads CASSQSLVQYRQPQHF. As DNA, the CDR3 is TGCGCCAGCAGTCAATCGTTGGTACAGTACCGTCAGCCCCAGCATTTT.

The chain is built from TRBV7-3 and TRBJ2-1, with TRBD1 identical over 10 bases. After removal of 5 bases from V and 7 bases from J, the junction contained 11 bases not matched to a gene. From germline, CDR1 is SGHTA and CDR2 FQGTGA. The CDR3 runs to 16 residues. CDR3 in amino acids: CASSISRDRGLNEQFF. CDR3 in DNA: TGTGCCAGCAGCATAAGCCGGGACAGGGGCCTTAATGAGCAGTTCTTC.

The rearrangement uses TRBV5-1 and TRBJ1-3; possibly TRBD1 for D (5 bases). In germline, CDR1 is SGHRS, CDR2 YFSETQ. The CDR3 consists of 14 residues. Trimming pared 4 bases from V and 0 bases from J, leaving 8 bases between. CDR3 nucleotides: TGCGCCAGCAGCCTGACAGACTCTGGAAACACCATATATTTT. This codes for CASSLTDSGNTIYF.

The chain carries TRBV5-1 and TRBJ1-2; D uncertain. V was pared by 0 bases and J by 0 bases, with 12 bases between. CDR3 size: 16 residues. Germline assignment: CDR1 SGHRS and CDR2 YFSETQ. CDR3 sequence (DNA): TGCGCCAGCAGCTTGGCCGAGACAACAGCTAACTATGGCTACACCTTC. This translates into CASSLAETTANYGYTF.

The chain links TRBV5-1 to TRBJ2-1, with 8 bases that match TRBD1. CDR3 length: 14 residues. CDR1 is SGHRS, CDR2 YFSETQ, per germline. J lost 7 bases, V lost 2 bases, and 5 bases had no gene match. In DNA form, the CDR3 reads TGCGCCAGCAGCTTCCGGGACAGGTCAAATGAGCAGTTCTTC. Its translation is CASSFRDRSNEQFF.

The chain combines TRBV7-3 with TRBJ1-2; a possible D gene is TRBD1 (6 bases). V gave up 2 bases and J gave up 1 base, with 11 bases separating them. In germline, CDR1 is SGHTA, CDR2 FQGTGA. There are 15 residues in the CDR3. The CDR3, as DNA: TGTGCCAGCAGCTTAGGTGGGGGCAATAACTATGGCTACACCTTC. It codes for CASSLGGGNNYGYTF. The complete variable domain, with remaining parts taken from reference TRBV7-3 and TRBJ1-2, reads GAGVSQTPSNKVTEKGKYVELRCDPISGHTALYWYRQSLGQGPEFLIYFQGTGAADDSGLPNDRFFAVRPEGSVSTLKIQRTERGDSAVYLCASSLGGGNNYGYTFGSGTRLTVV.

The V and J genes are TRBV4-2 and TRBJ2-3, with 12 bases matching TRBD2. V gave up 1 base and J gave up 2 bases; unmatched junction bases: 7. The CDR3 is 18 residues long. Germline-derived CDR1 and CDR2 are LGHNA and YNFKEQ. The DNA for the CDR3 is TGTGCCAGCAGCCAAGTCAAACTAGCGGGGGGCTACACAGATACGCAGTATTTT. It encodes CASSQVKLAGGYTDTQYF.

The CDR3 sequence: CATSQSSYGYTF. In nucleotides, the CDR3 is TGTGCCACCAGCCAATCTAGCTATGGCTACACCTTC. The V gene is TRBV15, the J gene TRBJ1-2, with D uncertain. The CDR3 totals 12 residues. Germline CDR1 reads LNHNV; CDR2 reads YYDKDF (reference sequence). Trimming removed 5 bases at V and 4 bases at J, with 8 bases between.

The CDR3 DNA reads as TGTGCCAGCACCATGTCACAGGGTTTCACTGAAGCTTTCTTT. It encodes CASTMSQGFTEAFF. The chain combines TRBV6-5 with TRBJ1-1, with D tentatively TRBD1 (6 bases). CDR1 is MNHEY and CDR2 is SVGAGI in the germline V gene. The ends were cut back, 7 bases at V and 4 bases at J, with 16 bases in the middle. The CDR3 covers 14 residues.

This chain links TRBV28 with TRBJ2-1; D is perhaps TRBD2 (6 bases). The CDR3 extends over 13 amino acids. V lost 6 bases, J lost 6 bases, and 12 bases lay in between. Germline loops: CDR1 MDHEN, CDR2 SYDVKM. CDR3 DNA sequence: TGTGCCAGCAGCCGGGGACTCACCAATGAGCAGTTCTTC. Protein sequence: CASSRGLTNEQFF.

The chain combines TRBV9 with TRBJ2-3; D call uncertain. Looked up from germline, CDR1 is SGDLS and CDR2 is YYNGEE. This CDR3 comprises 14 residues. V shed 0 bases and J shed 2 bases, with 7 bases lying between them. The DNA of the CDR3 is TGTGCCAGCAGCGTAGATTTTCTCACAGATACGCAGTATTTT. Encoded protein: CASSVDFLTDTQYF. Variable domain in full (rest from reference TRBV9 and TRBJ2-3): DSGVTQTPKHLITATGQRVTLRCSPRSGDLSVYWYQQSLDQGLQFLIQYYNGEERAKGNILERFSAQQFPDLHSELNLSSLELGDSALYFCASSVDFLTDTQYFGPGTRLTVL.

The rearrangement links TRBV29-1 to TRBJ2-7; weak D call: TRBD1 (6 bases). The CDR3 has 15 amino acids. Trimming cost V 5 bases and J 1 base, with 18 bases left between them. Germline assignment: CDR1 SQVTM and CDR2 ANQGSEA. CDR3 DNA sequence: TGCAGCGTTTGGACAGCTTACTCGGGGTCCTACGAGCAGTACTTC. Its translation: CSVWTAYSGSYEQYF.

V and J are TRBV30 and TRBJ2-7; tentatively, D is TRBD1 (5 bases). V was trimmed by 8 bases and J by 1 base, leaving 15 bases between them. The germline V gene encodes CDR1 GTSNPN and CDR2 SVGIG (reference sequence). The CDR3 consists of 13 residues. The CDR3 spells CAIQGTPSYEQYF. CDR3 in DNA: TGTGCCATCCAGGGTACCCCTTCCTACGAGCAGTACTTC.

The V and J genes are TRBV7-6 and TRBJ1-2; 7 bases line up with TRBD1. The germline gives CDR1 SGHVS, CDR2 FNYEAQ. The V segment lost 0 bases and the J segment 4 bases; nucleotides outside the gene matches: 8. CDR3 size: 16 residues. The CDR3 spells CASSLADDRDIYGYTF. Written as DNA, the CDR3 is TGTGCCAGCAGCTTAGCGGATGACAGGGATATCTATGGCTACACCTTC.

The chain is built from TRBV6-1 and TRBJ1-4; D call uncertain. CDR1 and CDR2 (germline): MNHNS, SASEGT. V shed 7 bases and J shed 7 bases, with 19 bases lying between them. CDR3 size: 15 residues. For the CDR3, the DNA is TGTGCCAGCAATCCCCCTGCAGGTGGCGTTGAAAAACTGTTTTTT. Translation gives CASNPPAGGVEKLFF.

This chain joins TRBV5-1 and TRBJ1-1, with 7 bases that match TRBD1. Germline trimming cut 4 bases from V and 1 base from J; bases unmatched to any gene: 7. This CDR3 is 15 amino acids long. CDR1 and CDR2 (germline): SGHRS, YFSETQ. The CDR3 sequence is CASSIGGAGNTEAFF. The CDR3, as DNA: TGCGCCAGCAGCATAGGGGGCGCGGGGAACACTGAAGCTTTCTTT. The variable domain in full, with the rest retrieved from reference TRBV5-1 and TRBJ1-1, is KAGVTQTPRYLIKTRGQQVTLSCSPISGHRSVSWYQQTPGQGLQFLFEYFSETQRNKGNFPGRFSGRQFSNSRSEMNVSTLELGDSALYLCASSIGGAGNTEAFFGQGTRLTVV.